This note documents a single T cell receptor (beta chain) sequence. The antigen is unknown. Each patient's relapse followed autologous stem cell transplantation, and brentuximab vedotin exposure varied. The sample comes from a study of PD-1 blockade in classical Hodgkin lymphoma. Measured with immunoSEQ multiplex PCR; TCRdb has only the in-frame clones, and not every one. This table has around 58,000 clones, about 92% appearing once. Study-level results: TCR diversity in CD4+, not CD8+, cells rose significantly by C4D1.

The germline gives CDR1 SGHRS, CDR2 YFSETQ. Trimming left V 2 bases short and J 4 bases short, with 6 bases between. The CDR3 spans 12 residues. Sample: peripheral blood mononuclear cells (PBMCs), taken at baseline. The chain combines TRBV5-1 with TRBJ2-5, with D possibly TRBD2 on 5 matching bases. This sequence originates from a human donor with classical Hodgkin lymphoma. The CDR3: CASSFGVETQYF. CDR3 in DNA: TGCGCCAGCAGCTTCGGGGTAGAGACCCAGTACTTC.